A single sample is the source of the 10 T cell receptor beta chains below, sequenced in a study of blood T cell repertoires in COVID-19. TCRdb's table, derived via immunoSEQ multiplex PCR, lists solely in-frame clones and lacks some. The sample has around 150,000 clones, roughly 90% seen once; the top ten hold roughly 5%. Sequencing was performed on peripheral blood. The origin of the receptors is a man aged 25 to 40 with COVID-19, enrolled during active disease.

V usage is TRBV2 and J usage is TRBJ2-6, with a possible D match to TRBD1 (6 bases). Germline-derived CDR1 and CDR2 are SNHLY and FYNNEI. This CDR3 region has 17 residues. Trimming took 4 bases from V and 2 from J, leaving 15 bases between them. CDR3: CASSATGLVAGANVLTF. The CDR3 bases are TGTGCCAGCAGTGCGACAGGTCTGGTTGCTGGGGCCAACGTCCTGACTTTC.

This clone occurred once. This rearrangement joins TRBV9 to TRBJ2-1, with TRBD2 as a possible D gene (5 bases). Germline V lookup: CDR1 SGDLS, CDR2 YYNGEE. The ends were cut back, 0 bases at V and 7 bases at J, with 5 bases in the middle. The CDR3 consists of 12 residues. CDR3 protein: CASSVGRNEQFF. DNA of the CDR3: TGTGCCAGCAGCGTAGGGAGGAATGAGCAGTTCTTC.

This clone was counted a few times. The chain carries TRBV2 and TRBJ2-1; the match to TRBD1 covers 10 bases. Germline CDR1 is SNHLY and CDR2 is FYNNEI. This CDR3 contains 14 residues. The trim removed 7 bases at V and 9 bases at J, leaving 9 bases unmatched. CDR3 residues: CASTDRGQSVEQFF. The CDR3 DNA is TGTGCCAGCACCGACAGGGGGCAATCAGTTGAGCAGTTCTTC.

The chain combines TRBV5-1 with TRBJ1-4, with D unresolved. Germline V gives CDR1 SGHRS, CDR2 YFSETQ. The CDR3 totals 14 residues. Trimming cost V 1 base and J 0 bases, with 4 bases left between them. CDR3 region: CASSLLSTNEKLFF. The CDR3 DNA sequence: TGCGCCAGCAGCTTGCTTTCAACTAATGAAAAACTGTTTTTT.

The CDR3 DNA sequence: TGCAGCGTGGGTGGACACTATCTCTCGGAGCAGTACTTC. This gives the protein CSVGGHYLSEQYF. V gene TRBV29-1 combines with J gene TRBJ2-7, with D perhaps matching TRBD1 (5 bases). Germline V CDR1 and CDR2: SQVTM, ANQGSEA. Trimming cost V 6 bases and J 7 bases, with 19 bases left between them. The CDR3 is made up of 13 amino acids.

This rearrangement joins TRBV6-2 or TRBV6-3 to TRBJ2-5; 9 positions agree with TRBD2. V was clipped by 1 base and J by 3 bases; unmatched bases: 6. The CDR3 sequence is 16 residues long. CDR1 and CDR2 (germline): MNHEY, SVGEGT. CDR3 DNA sequence: TGTGCCAGCAGTTACTATAGCGGGAGCTGGGAAGAGACCCAGTACTTC. This translates into CASSYYSGSWEETQYF.

The chain is built from TRBV7-2 and TRBJ2-5; 8 nucleotides align to TRBD1. The trim removed 5 bases at V and 4 bases at J, leaving 18 bases unmatched. The germline CDR1 and CDR2 sequences are SGHTA and FQGNSA. The CDR3 runs 18 residues. The CDR3 loop reads CASSRTPPAAQGGETQYF. The CDR3 region has the DNA TGTGCCAGCAGCCGCACCCCTCCCGCGGCACAGGGGGGAGAGACCCAGTACTTC.

The J gene is TRBJ2-2, the V gene TRBV10-3; 12 nucleotides match TRBD2. This CDR3 has 16 amino acids. Germline values: CDR1 ENHRY, CDR2 SYGVKD. The junction had 8 bases not matched to a gene; V was cut back by 5 bases and J by 7 bases. The CDR3 loop is CAISSRLAGANGELFF. As DNA, the CDR3 is TGTGCCATCAGTTCACGACTAGCGGGAGCCAACGGGGAGCTGTTTTTT.

The count of this clone is one. V usage is TRBV5-1 and J usage is TRBJ1-1, with D possibly being TRBD1 (5 bases). V dropped 4 bases and J dropped 3 bases, with 16 bases sitting between them. Germline CDR1 SGHRS, CDR2 YFSETQ. The CDR3 has 15 amino acids. The CDR3 bases are TGCGCCAGCAGCATGGGACCCATGAGGGACACTGAAGCTTTCTTT. It encodes CASSMGPMRDTEAFF. The entire variable domain, with the rest obtained from reference TRBV5-1 and TRBJ1-1, is as follows: KAGVTQTPRYLIKTRGQQVTLSCSPISGHRSVSWYQQTPGQGLQFLFEYFSETQRNKGNFPGRFSGRQFSNSRSEMNVSTLELGDSALYLCASSMGPMRDTEAFFGQGTRLTVV.

A single count supports this clone. This rearrangement joins TRBV27 to TRBJ2-6; 10 positions match TRBD1. The CDR3 sequence is 18 residues long. V was pared by 3 bases and J by 1 base, with 6 bases of the junction left unmatched. Germline values: CDR1 MNHEY, CDR2 SMNVEV (reference sequence). The CDR3 is CASSLFGTGVSGANVLTF. CDR3 in DNA: TGTGCCAGCAGTTTGTTTGGGACAGGGGTGTCTGGGGCCAACGTCCTGACTTTC.